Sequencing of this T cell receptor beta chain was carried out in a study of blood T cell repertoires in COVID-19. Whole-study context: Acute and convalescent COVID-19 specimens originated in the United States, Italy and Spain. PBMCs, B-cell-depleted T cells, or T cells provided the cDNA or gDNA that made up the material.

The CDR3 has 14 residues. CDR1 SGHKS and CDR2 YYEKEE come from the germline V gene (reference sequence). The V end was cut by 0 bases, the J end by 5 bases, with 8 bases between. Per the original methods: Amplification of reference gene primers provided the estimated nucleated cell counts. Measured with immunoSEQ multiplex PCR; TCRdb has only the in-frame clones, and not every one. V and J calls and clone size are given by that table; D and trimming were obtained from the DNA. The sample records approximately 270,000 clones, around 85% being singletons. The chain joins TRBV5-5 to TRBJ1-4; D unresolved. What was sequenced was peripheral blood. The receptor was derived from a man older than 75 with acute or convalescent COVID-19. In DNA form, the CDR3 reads TGTGCCAGCAGCTTGGCGGGAGCCAATGAAAAACTGTTTTTT. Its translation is CASSLAGANEKLFF.